The rows below give T cell receptor beta chains drawn from one sample of a study of Ad26.COV2.S vaccination and SARS-CoV-2 variants. The data were produced by immunoSEQ multiplex PCR, yet TCRdb's version contains in-frame clones alone and is incomplete. The sample has over 400,000 clones; roughly 89% are singletons. Sample: peripheral blood, taken in a trial of Ad26.COV2.S vaccine versus placebo. The receptors derive from a person between 18 and 60 years old who received the Ad26.COV2.S COVID-19 vaccine or a placebo. Each CDR3 is given with its conserved first and last residue. D genes are given only for firm matches. Clone size, where shown, is once, few, many, or a class for clones that have expanded.

-,-,TRBV7-9,TRBJ2-4,CASSLVGGRIQYF,TGTGCCAGCAGCTTAGTAGGGGGGAGGATTCAGTACTTC
-,once,TRBV7-9,TRBJ1-2,CASSLHLRQPFYGYTF,TGTGCCAGCAGCCTCCACCTAAGACAGCCCTTCTATGGCTACACCTTC
-,-,TRBV4-3,TRBJ2-7,CASSQILGYEQYF,TGCGCCAGCAGCCAGATCCTGGGTTACGAGCAGTACTTC
-,-,TRBV2,TRBJ1-1,CASGGQMNTEAFF,TGTGCCAGCGGGGGGCAGATGAACACTGAAGCTTTCTTT
-,-,TRBV6-6,TRBJ1-2,CASSYPGQNYGYTF,TGTGCCAGCAGTTACCCCGGACAGAACTATGGCTACACCTTC
-,few,TRBV6-6,TRBJ1-2,CATIVNYGYTF,TGTGCCACCATAGTCAACTATGGCTACACCTTC
-,-,TRBV7-7,TRBJ1-3,CASSLVSGDFSGNTIYF,TGTGCTAGCAGCTTAGTGAGTGGAGACTTCTCTGGAAACACCATATATTTT
TRBD1,-,TRBV12-3/TRBV12-4,TRBJ2-2,CASSSRGSGELFF,TGTGCCAGCAGTTCCAGGGGGTCCGGGGAGCTGTTTTTT
-,-,TRBV30,TRBJ1-1,CASRLFTEAFF,TGTGCCTCGAGGTTGTTTACTGAAGCTTTCTTT
-,few,TRBV7-2,TRBJ1-6,CASSLNSPSNSPLHF,TGTGCCAGCAGCTTAAACAGCCCCAGTAATTCACCCCTCCACTTT
TRBD2,-,TRBV3-1/TRBV3-2,TRBJ2-7,CASSQDLERGAYEQYF,TGTGCCAGCAGCCAAGATCTCGAGCGGGGCGCCTACGAGCAGTACTTC
-,-,TRBV4-1,TRBJ1-2,CASSQTTGTRGYGYTF,TGCGCCAGCAGCCAGACCACCGGGACCCGGGGCTATGGCTACACCTTC
TRBD1,-,TRBV7-3,TRBJ2-2,CASSLTSGQGITGELFF,TGTGCCAGCAGCTTAACCTCGGGACAGGGAATAACCGGGGAGCTGTTTTTT
-,few,TRBV11-3,TRBJ2-7,CASSLELTYEQYF,TGTGCCAGCAGCTTAGAGCTTACCTACGAGCAGTACTTC
-,-,TRBV7-9,TRBJ1-2,CASSSGTPDGYTF,TGTGCCAGCAGCTCCGGGACACCGGATGGCTACACCTTC
-,-,TRBV5-6,TRBJ2-1,CASSPEGIGGNEQFF,TGTGCCAGCAGCCCCGAGGGGATAGGGGGCAATGAGCAGTTCTTC
-,-,TRBV28,TRBJ2-7,CASSFAAGAPYEQYF,TGTGCCAGCAGTTTCGCCGCTGGGGCACCATACGAGCAGTACTTC
TRBD2,-,TRBV19,TRBJ2-1,CASSILFQRGSGNEQFF,TGTGCCAGTAGTATCCTATTCCAGCGGGGGAGTGGGAATGAGCAGTTCTTC
TRBD2,-,TRBV19,TRBJ2-1,CASSPLAGSYNEQFF,TGTGCCAGTAGCCCTCTAGCGGGCTCTTACAATGAGCAGTTCTTC
-,-,TRBV5-5,TRBJ1-6,CASSLFWEANNSPLHF,TGTGCCAGCAGCTTATTCTGGGAAGCAAATAATTCACCCCTCCACTTT
-,-,TRBV11-2,TRBJ2-3,CASSLRAEPLTDTQYF,TGTGCCAGCAGCTTGCGGGCAGAACCACTCACAGATACGCAGTATTTT
-,-,TRBV11-3,TRBJ2-1,CASSLFSSQGTYNEQFF,TGTGCCAGCAGCTTATTTTCCAGTCAAGGGACCTACAATGAGCAGTTCTTC
TRBD2,once,TRBV5-1,TRBJ2-7,CASSLVPTSGGATYEQYF,TGCGCCAGCAGCTTGGTCCCTACTAGCGGGGGGGCGACCTACGAGCAGTACTTC
TRBD2,-,TRBV5-1,TRBJ2-1,CASSFDSGAPNEQFF,TGCGCCAGCAGCTTTGATAGCGGGGCTCCCAATGAGCAGTTCTTC
-,-,TRBV19,TRBJ2-2,CASSTGARGTGELFF,TGTGCCAGTAGTACGGGTGCGCGGGGCACCGGGGAGCTGTTTTTT
-,-,TRBV6-5,TRBJ2-6,CASSWVNVLTF,TGTGCCAGCAGTTGGGTCAACGTCCTGACTTTC
TRBD2,-,TRBV5-1,TRBJ2-5,CASNVGEGWGTQYF,TGCGCCAGCAACGTCGGGGAGGGATGGGGGACCCAGTACTTC
-,-,TRBV27,TRBJ1-1,CASFPGLGDYTEAFF,TGTGCCAGTTTTCCGGGTTTGGGGGATTATACTGAAGCTTTCTTT
-,-,TRBV6-2/TRBV6-3,TRBJ2-3,CASSYFSQQGASTDTQYF,TGTGCCAGCAGTTACTTTTCCCAACAGGGTGCTAGCACAGATACGCAGTATTTT
-,-,TRBV9,TRBJ2-2,CASSVVGRVAGPTGELFF,TGTGCCAGCAGCGTAGTGGGTAGGGTGGCGGGCCCCACCGGGGAGCTGTTTTTT
TRBD2,-,TRBV4-3,TRBJ2-4,CASSASPPAGEAKNIQYF,TGCGCCAGCAGCGCAAGCCCACCAGCGGGGGAAGCCAAAAACATTCAGTACTTC
-,-,TRBV4-3,TRBJ1-5,CASSPTTGDSSNQPQHF,TGCGCCAGCAGCCCAACGACAGGCGATAGTAGCAATCAGCCCCAGCATTTT
-,-,TRBV5-4,TRBJ2-4,CASSYPDGYIQYF,TGTGCCAGCAGCTACCCCGATGGGTACATTCAGTACTTC
-,-,TRBV27,TRBJ1-6,CASSLVPLGSPLHF,TGTGCCAGCAGTTTAGTACCCCTGGGATCACCCCTCCACTTT
-,few,TRBV4-2,TRBJ1-1,CASSLQRRNTEAFF,TGTGCCAGCAGCCTACAGAGACGGAACACTGAAGCTTTCTTT
-,-,TRBV5-8,TRBJ2-3,CASSLSWGTDTQYF,TGTGCCAGCAGCTTGTCTTGGGGCACAGATACGCAGTATTTT
TRBD1,-,TRBV9,TRBJ2-2,CASSVAGTGTGELFF,TGTGCCAGCAGCGTAGCAGGGACAGGGACCGGGGAGCTGTTTTTT
TRBD1,-,TRBV12-3/TRBV12-4,TRBJ1-2,CASSTDRDYGYTF,TGTGCCAGCAGCACAGACAGGGACTATGGCTACACCTTC
-,-,TRBV4-1,TRBJ1-2,CASSPVQGYGYTF,TGCGCCAGCAGCCCAGTTCAGGGATACGGCTACACCTTC
-,-,TRBV19,TRBJ2-5,CAGYQGSEETQYF,TGTGCCGGCTACCAGGGTAGTGAAGAGACCCAGTACTTC
-,-,TRBV27,TRBJ1-2,CASSLSRGGYGYTF,TGTGCCAGCAGTTTAAGTAGGGGCGGCTATGGCTACACCTTC
-,-,TRBV7-9,TRBJ2-5,CASSLDGGETQYF,TGTGCCAGCAGCTTAGATGGGGGAGAGACCCAGTACTTC
TRBD1,-,TRBV5-1,TRBJ2-7,CASSFLTGTAVTYEQYF,TGCGCCAGCAGCTTTCTAACCGGGACAGCCGTAACCTACGAGCAGTACTTC
TRBD2,once,TRBV3-1/TRBV3-2,TRBJ2-1,CASSQGHLGLYNEQFF,TGTGCCAGCAGCCAAGGGCATTTGGGACTATACAATGAGCAGTTCTTC
-,-,TRBV9,TRBJ1-1,CASSVRRGTEAFF,TGTGCCAGCAGCGTCAGGAGAGGGACTGAAGCTTTCTTT
TRBD1,-,TRBV7-2,TRBJ1-3,CASSFLDREGNTIYF,TGTGCCAGCAGCTTCCTCGACAGGGAGGGAAACACCATATATTTT
-,-,TRBV30,TRBJ2-7,CAWSVGPQQYF,TGTGCCTGGAGTGTCGGGCCACAGCAGTACTTC
-,-,TRBV18,TRBJ1-3,CASSLTAAFSGNTIYF,TGTGCCAGCTCACTGACGGCCGCGTTCTCTGGAAACACCATATATTTT
-,-,TRBV6-5,TRBJ1-5,CASKMGRGNQPQHF,TGTGCCAGCAAGATGGGGCGAGGCAATCAGCCCCAGCATTTT
-,-,TRBV28,TRBJ1-1,CASSLNIGWGTEAFF,TGTGCCAGCAGTTTAAATATAGGGTGGGGCACTGAAGCTTTCTTT
TRBD1,-,TRBV5-4,TRBJ2-7,CASSSPTGGGYEQYF,TGTGCCAGCAGCTCTCCGACAGGGGGAGGATACGAGCAGTACTTC
-,-,TRBV5-1,TRBJ2-7,CASSLGSANVYEQYF,TGCGCCAGCAGCTTGGGGTCGGCCAACGTCTACGAGCAGTACTTC